This T cell receptor (beta chain) derives from a study of Ad26.COV2.S vaccination and SARS-CoV-2 variants (dated by TCRdb to the early 2020s). Regarding the study in general: Vaccine-arm donors came from COV1001, a multicentre, randomized, double-blind, placebo-controlled phase I-IIa trial of Ad26.COV2.S in healthy adults. Ad26.COV2.S was administered intramuscularly at a dose of 5x10^10 or 1x10^11 viral particles, either as one shot or as two shots given 56 days apart. TCRbeta repertoire sequencing was used to assess the specificity and breadth of SARS-CoV-2-reactive T cell receptors after Ad26.COV2.S vaccination. The TCR-sequenced set comprised about 30 samples: around 20 Ad26.COV2.S vaccine recipients, 5 placebo recipients and 8 SARS-CoV-2 convalescent individuals. Trial participants were randomized into five groups of five: low-dose or high-dose Ad26.COV2.S given once or twice, or placebo on both occasions. Investigators did not know the trial group allocation while performing experiments and assessing outcomes. Broader findings and caveats from the paper: According to the authors, total T cell responses may have been underestimated by the TCR breadth and depth analyses. The study was not powered for comparison of responses between vaccine doses or regimens. Comparable non-spike TCR breadth was observed between vaccine and placebo recipients, consistent with only spike being contained in the vaccine. Substantial breadth of spike-specific CD8+ and CD4+ T cell responses was reported after vaccination. Ad26.COV2.S recipients had higher spike-specific TCR breadth than placebo recipients (P = 0.0014).

As for this clone: No antigen is known for it. No qualities accompany the bases; no much larger clone lies one base away.

Trimming leaves V shorter by 9 bases and J shorter by 6 bases, with the junction holding 12 bases beyond the gene matches. Looking up the germline V gene yields CDR1 ENHRY and CDR2 SYGVKD. The CDR3 contains 14 residues, cysteine and phenylalanine counted. The read is trimmed to its CDR3 DNA, 42 bases read in frame from base 1. The treatment or condition label of this sample denotes: roughly 20 received Ad26.COV2.S at low or high dose, single or two shots; about 5 received placebo; per-sample allocation not given. For vaccine and placebo recipients, the sequenced repertoires came from samples collected on day 63 after the first injection. In Cohort 1b, 25 adults aged 18-55 years were enrolled at a single site in Boston, USA, between 29 July and 7 August 2020. As a vaccine, Ad26.COV2.S was a replication-incompetent adenovirus type 26 vector that expressed a prefusion-stabilized SARS-CoV-2 spike protein derived from the original Wuhan strain.

TCRbeta CDR3 regions were sequenced with the immunoSEQ Assay. After extraction, genomic DNA underwent amplification by bias-controlled multiplex PCR, followed by high-throughput sequencing. The original pipeline was this. Collapsing and filtering of sequences were performed to quantify the absolute abundance of each unique TCRbeta CDR3 region. Usable DNA was measured by amplifying reference genes present in all nucleated cells, and TCRbeta template counts were normalized to that usable DNA to estimate T cell fraction. Repertoire TCRs were annotated as SARS-CoV-2-specific by exact matching of V gene, CDR3 amino acid sequence and J gene to a known reactive TCR set. The reference SARS-CoV-2 TCR set came from MIRA and was filtered for enrichment in COVID-19-positive ImmuneCODE repertoires, removing public or cross-reactive TCRs. Based on the MIRA antigens, annotated TCRs were further analysed at the level of specific ORF or position within ORF. Breadth was defined as the number of annotated unique rearrangements divided by the total number of unique productive rearrangements, and depth was defined as the summed frequency of the annotated unique rearrangements. TCR breadth was compared between groups using two-sided Wilcoxon rank-sum tests. TCRdb carries this immuneACCESS record with in-frame sequences only. Its versions omit some clonotypes, under half of them owing to an unresolved V gene in the studies checked, with the rest unexplained. V, J and clone size were drawn from that table, and D and trimming were deduced from the DNA. The sample contains 350,000 to 500,000 clones, around 89% of them found a single time. The top ten hold 3.6% of the sample.

This receptor was identified in a person between 18 and 65 years old who received the Ad26.COV2.S COVID-19 vaccine or a placebo. The chain employs TRBV10-3 and TRBJ1-2; the central 8 bases match TRBD1. The sequencing here drew on peripheral blood, taken in a trial of Ad26.COV2.S vaccine versus placebo. This receptor carries the CDR3 CAIYRTGIINGYTF. The DNA is TGTGCCATATATAGGACAGGGATTATCAATGGCTACACCTTC.